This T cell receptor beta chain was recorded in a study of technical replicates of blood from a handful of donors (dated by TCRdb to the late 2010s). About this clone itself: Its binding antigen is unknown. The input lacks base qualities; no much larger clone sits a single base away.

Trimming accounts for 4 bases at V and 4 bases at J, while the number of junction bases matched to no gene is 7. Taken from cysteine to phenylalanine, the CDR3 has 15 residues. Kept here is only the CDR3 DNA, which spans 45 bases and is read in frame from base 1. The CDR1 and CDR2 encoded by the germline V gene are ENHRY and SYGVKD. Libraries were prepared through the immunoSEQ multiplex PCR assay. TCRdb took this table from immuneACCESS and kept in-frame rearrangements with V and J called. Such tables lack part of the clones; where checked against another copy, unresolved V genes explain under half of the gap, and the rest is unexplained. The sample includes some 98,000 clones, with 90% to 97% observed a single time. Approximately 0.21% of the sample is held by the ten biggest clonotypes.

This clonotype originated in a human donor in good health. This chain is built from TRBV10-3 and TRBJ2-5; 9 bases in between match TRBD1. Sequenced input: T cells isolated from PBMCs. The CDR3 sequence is CAISVKTGGIETQYF. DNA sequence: TGTGCCATCAGTGTGAAAACAGGGGGCATAGAGACCCAGTACTTC.